The 10 T cell receptor beta chains given below trace back to one sample, sequenced in a study of glioma-infiltrating T cells after dendritic cell vaccination listed by TCRdb under 2016. The method behind the library was the immunoSEQ multiplex PCR assay. TCRdb obtained this table from immuneACCESS and retained in-frame rearrangements with V and J assigned. These tables miss some clones; where compared with another copy, unresolved V genes account for less than half of the shortfall, and the remainder is unexplained. For this sample the table gives 85,000 to 110,000 clones, of which about four fifths were detected only once. The top ten hold around 12% of the sample. The source material was blood, sampled before dendritic cell vaccination. The receptors were sampled from a human donor with glioblastoma.

This chain uses TRBV7-2 with TRBJ1-1; the D is unclear. Looked up from germline, CDR1 is SGHTA and CDR2 is FQGNSA. The ends were cut back, 3 bases at V and 1 base at J, with 6 bases in the middle. The CDR3 consists of 13 residues. This chain's CDR3 is CASSLGQNTEAFF. In DNA form, the CDR3 reads TGTGCCAGCAGCTTGGGCCAGAACACTGAAGCTTTCTTT.

This rearrangement joins TRBV19 to TRBJ1-5; D perhaps matches TRBD1 (5 bases). The CDR3 contains 16 residues. The ends were cut back, 5 bases at V and 3 bases at J, with 17 bases in the middle. CDR1 is LNHDA, CDR2 SQIVND, per germline (reference sequence). The CDR3 coding sequence is TGTGCCAGTAGTTCCCGCCAGGGAAGGCCCAATCAGCCCCAGCATTTT. As protein: CASSSRQGRPNQPQHF.

In this sample, this clone turned up a few times. The chain has TRBV5-4 and TRBJ2-1; 12 bases map to TRBD2. Trimming cost V 0 bases and J 9 bases; bases outside gene matches: 7. CDR3 length equals 16 residues. Germline lookup yields CDR1 SGHNT and CDR2 YYREEE (reference sequence). This chain's CDR3 is CASSLAVASGGVEQFF. In DNA, the CDR3 is TGTGCCAGCAGCTTGGCCGTGGCTAGCGGGGGGGTTGAGCAGTTCTTC.

The rearrangement uses TRBV7-2 and TRBJ2-5; 7 bases are shared with TRBD1. The J call may be wrong; the DNA end is better matched by TRBJ2-7. From germline, CDR1 is SGHTA and CDR2 FQGNSA. The CDR3 has 13 residues. Here the CDR3 DNA reads TGTGCCAGCAGCACCGGGACAGCTGCCGAGCAGTACTTC. Its translation is CASSTGTAAEQYF.

The rearrangement links TRBV4-1 to TRBJ1-2; D unresolved. The CDR3 contains 15 residues. Germline CDR1 is MGHRA and CDR2 is YSYEKL. V was trimmed by 3 bases and J by 6 bases, leaving 17 bases between them. The CDR3 region has the DNA TGCGCCAGCAGCCAGGGCCGGGAATTTCCGCATGGCTACACCTTC. It specifies CASSQGREFPHGYTF.

This clone has only a few counts. The chain uses TRBV9 and TRBJ2-2; possible D gene TRBD1, 6 bases. Trimming shortened V by 0 bases and J by 6 bases, and 6 bases separated the two germline ends. The CDR3 contains 13 residues. Germline lookup yields CDR1 SGDLS and CDR2 YYNGEE. The CDR3 sequence: CASSVEGAGELFF. The CDR3 region has the DNA TGTGCCAGCAGCGTAGAGGGGGCCGGGGAGCTGTTTTTT.

This sequence joins TRBV5-1 and TRBJ1-1; 8 bases are shared with TRBD1. This CDR3 region has 14 residues. Germline V CDR1 and CDR2: SGHRS, YFSETQ. The J segment lost 1 base and the V segment lost 4 bases, leaving 3 bases of the junction unmatched. This chain's CDR3 is CASSVTGGNTEAFF. In nucleotides, the CDR3 is TGCGCCAGCAGCGTTACAGGGGGGAACACTGAAGCTTTCTTT.

CDR3 sequence: CSGRPPDGDTQYF. DNA for the CDR3: TGCAGCGGACGGCCCCCCGACGGGGATACGCAGTATTTT. The chain uses TRBV29-1 and TRBJ2-3; D is uncertain. V was pared by 7 bases and J by 6 bases, with 17 bases between. This CDR3 has 13 amino acids. Per the germline V gene, CDR1 is SQVTM and CDR2 is ANQGSEA.

J is TRBJ1-2 and V is TRBV6-5; 7 bases align to TRBD1. CDR1 and CDR2 (germline): MNHEY, SVGAGI. The trim removed 2 bases at V and 4 bases at J, leaving 4 bases unmatched. The CDR3 runs 14 residues. CDR3 DNA sequence: TGTGCCAGCAGTTACGGACGACAGGGCTATGGCTACACCTTC. As protein: CASSYGRQGYGYTF.

J is TRBJ2-3 and V is TRBV5-1; maybe TRBD2 (6 bases). This CDR3 has 15 amino acids. The V gene's germline CDR1 is SGHRS and CDR2 YFSETQ. Trimming took 3 bases from V and 7 from J, leaving 18 bases between them. The DNA for the CDR3 is TGCGCCAGCAGCTGGGGGGACGGCGGGTTAAATACGCAGTATTTT. Amino acids: CASSWGDGGLNTQYF.